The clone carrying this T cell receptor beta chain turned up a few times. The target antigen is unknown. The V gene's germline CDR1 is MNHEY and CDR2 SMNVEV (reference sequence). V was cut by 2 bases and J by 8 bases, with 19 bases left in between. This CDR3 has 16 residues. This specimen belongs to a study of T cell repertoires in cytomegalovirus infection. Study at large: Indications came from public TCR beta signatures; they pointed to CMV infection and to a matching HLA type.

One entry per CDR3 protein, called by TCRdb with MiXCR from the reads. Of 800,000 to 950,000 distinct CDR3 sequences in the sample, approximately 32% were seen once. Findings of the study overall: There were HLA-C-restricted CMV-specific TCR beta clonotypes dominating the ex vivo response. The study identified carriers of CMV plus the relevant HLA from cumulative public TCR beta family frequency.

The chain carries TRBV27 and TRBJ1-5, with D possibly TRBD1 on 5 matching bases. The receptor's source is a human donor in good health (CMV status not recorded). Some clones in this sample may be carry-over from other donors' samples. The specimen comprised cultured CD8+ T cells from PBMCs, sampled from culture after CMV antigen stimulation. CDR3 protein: CASSLGPGEWGEPQHF. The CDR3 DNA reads TGTGCCAGCAGTTTAGGTCCGGGGGAATGGGGAGAGCCCCAGCATTTT.